This T cell receptor (beta chain) was observed in a study of T cells in Graves' hyperthyroidism and ophthalmopathy. No progression to ophthalmopathy during 18 months of follow-up defined stable disease. Uncontrolled infection, other autoimmune disease, pregnancy or lactation excluded patients. Amplified TCR beta CDR3 regions came from RNA transcripts. First-round RT-PCR targeting the TCR CDR3 was performed with the HTBI primer set. TCRdb used MiXCR to reprocess the multiplex PCR reads, holding one entry per CDR3 protein. The data show around 400,000 distinct CDR3 sequences, roughly 25% seen once. This CDR3 is 15 amino acids long. V shed 5 bases and J 5 bases; nucleotides not matched to a gene: 10. CDR1 and CDR2 (germline): DFQATT, SNEGSKA (reference sequence).

The sequenced sample consisted of blood. The V and J genes are TRBV20-1 and TRBJ2-3; 10 bases line up with TRBD2. This sequence was found in a man aged 50 or older with Graves' hyperthyroidism. In DNA, the CDR3 is TGCAGTGCTCCTCCTAGCGGGAGTCTTGGAGATACGCAGTATTTT. Translating it yields CSAPPSGSLGDTQYF.